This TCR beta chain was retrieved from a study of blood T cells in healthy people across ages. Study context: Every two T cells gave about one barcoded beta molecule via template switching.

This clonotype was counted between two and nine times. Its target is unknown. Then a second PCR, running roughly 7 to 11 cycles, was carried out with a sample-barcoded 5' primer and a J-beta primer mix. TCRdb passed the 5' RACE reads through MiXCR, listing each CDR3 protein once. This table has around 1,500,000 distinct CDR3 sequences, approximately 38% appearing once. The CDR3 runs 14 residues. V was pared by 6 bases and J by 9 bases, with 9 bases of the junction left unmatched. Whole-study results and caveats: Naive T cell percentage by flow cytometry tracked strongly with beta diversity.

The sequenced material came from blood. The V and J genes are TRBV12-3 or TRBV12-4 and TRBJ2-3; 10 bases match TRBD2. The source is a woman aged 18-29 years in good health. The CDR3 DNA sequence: TGTGCCAGCAGACCCACTAGCGGGGTAGGCACGCAGTATTTT. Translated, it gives CASRPTSGVGTQYF.